The TCR beta chain under discussion was sequenced for a study of CD8 T cells in ankylosing spondylitis (dated by TCRdb to the late 2010s). In terms of the full investigation: To find TCR variants linked to disease, the study profiled T cell receptor beta repertoires in ankylosing spondylitis patients and healthy donors. The whole study cohort included 108 healthy donors and 25 or so ankylosing spondylitis patients. Peripheral blood was sampled, and synovial fluid was also collected from ankylosing spondylitis patients.

Broad study findings and their caveats: A CD8+ phenotype was shown by the disease-linked clones, which were found at relatively low frequencies in peripheral blood. Some motif variants had previously been reported in the synovial fluid and blood of reactive arthritis patients, which suggests shared mechanisms of disease initiation. The disease-linked clones were reported to be significantly enriched in matched synovial fluid samples from ankylosing spondylitis patients. A TCR beta motif of seven or eight highly homologous amino acid variants appeared characteristic of blood from ankylosing spondylitis patients.

This clonotype showed up just a few times. Its antigen is currently not known. Base qualities are missing; no much larger clone stands one base away. The run used an Illumina HiSeq 2500. Quantitative 5'-RACE with molecular barcodes was the method used to prepare the TCR beta libraries. The published analysis was carried out like this. A new computational method based on a probabilistic model of VDJ rearrangement was used to identify disease-linked TCR variants. TCRdb's own reprocessing of the public reads used fastp at Q25 and MiXCR and kept productive beta chains. CDR3 protein sequences are deduplicated, and each keeps its most common genes and DNA. It is TCRdb's table, rather than the study itself, that gives the V and J calls and clone size. The table for this sample lists hundreds of thousands of distinct CDR3 sequences; roughly 25% of them were counted only once. The top ten clonotypes cover 0.89% of the sample.

This receptor was taken from a male donor with ankylosing spondylitis. The sample comprised blood, either unsorted or a sorted T cell fraction (not recorded which).

The nucleotide sequence is TGTGCCAGCAGCTCCTCAAATAAGGGATTGCATTTT. This sequence encodes CASSSSNKGLHF. The chain joins TRBV11-2 to TRBJ1-5; the D gene lacks a confident call. From the germline V gene, CDR1 is SGHAT and CDR2 is FQNNGV. V and J lose 4 bases and 15 bases, and a span of 16 bases separates them. Taken from cysteine to phenylalanine, the CDR3 has 12 residues. Only the CDR3 part of the read is kept: 36 bases, read in frame from the first base.